The source of this T cell receptor (beta chain) is a study of regulatory T cells in long-lasting Graves disease. As for the study in general: With positive TSH receptor antibodies and over 5 years of antithyroid drugs, Graves' disease was considered persistent.

CDR1 and CDR2 from the germline V gene are SEHNR and FQNEAQ (reference sequence). The CDR3 is made up of 16 amino acids. V dropped 1 base and J dropped 4 bases, with 13 bases sitting between them. Time point indicated: persistent/refractory GD, antithyroid drugs over 5 years with positive TRAb. Following extraction of RNA from PBMCs, that RNA was used to make the TCR library. Peripheral blood, at 8.5 to 9 milliliters, went into EDTA tubes. Findings of the study overall: Persistent Graves' patients showed less TCR diversity than newly diagnosed patients showed.

This clonotype was seen ten or more times. Antigen unknown. For TCR beta, libraries came from iRepertoire HTBI primers and Arm-PCR of CDR3 regions. MiXCR was run by TCRdb on the multiplex PCR reads, yielding one entry per CDR3 protein. Among about 470,000 distinct CDR3 sequences listed, under 25% were seen once. Specimen: peripheral blood mononuclear cells (PBMCs), collected when the disease was refractory, from a patient treated with antithyroid drugs. The TCR originated in a female donor with Graves disease. The chain couples TRBV7-9 to TRBJ1-4; D remains unclear. The CDR3 coding sequence is TGTGCCAGCAGCTTAGGATCCGCGAGTATTAATGAAAAACTGTTTTTT. As protein: CASSLGSASINEKLFF.